What follows are 22 T cell receptor beta chains derived from one specimen sequenced in a study of immune evolution from preneoplasia to lung adenocarcinoma. The repertoire was sequenced with immunoSEQ multiplex PCR; TCRdb's copy has only in-frame clones and lacks some. This sample has fewer than 9,500 clones, with around 85% found just once. Sequencing input: FFPE invasive lung adenocarcinoma tissue. These receptors all come from a person between 50 and 70 years old with lung adenocarcinoma.

Notes on this clone: One end of the junction does not line up with germline, which may come from a read error. This chain links TRBV9 with TRBJ1-1; maybe TRBD1 (6 bases). CDR3 length equals 12 residues. Germline loops: CDR1 SGDLS, CDR2 YYNGEE. In DNA form, the CDR3 reads TGTGTCAGCAGCGCACAGGGAACTGAAGCTTTCTTT. This gives the protein CVSSAQGTEAFF.

The CDR3 nucleotides are TGTGCCAGCAGCTTCGCTTCTAGTACCGAGCAGTACTTC. Residues: CASSFASSTEQYF. This chain connects TRBV7-9 to TRBJ2-7; the D is unclear. V shed 3 bases and J shed 6 bases, with 12 bases lying between them. The germline V gene encodes CDR1 SEHNR and CDR2 FQNEAQ (reference sequence). This CDR3 is 13 amino acids long.

V is TRBV6-8 and J is TRBJ2-2, with TRBD1 identical over 7 bases. From germline, CDR1 is MNHGY and CDR2 SAAAGT. The CDR3 consists of 14 residues. V dropped 8 bases and J dropped 1; count of bases not matched to a gene: 4. The chain's CDR3 is CASQRTGNTGELFF. In DNA, the CDR3 is TGTGCCAGCCAGAGGACAGGGAACACCGGGGAGCTGTTTTTT.

This clone showed up just once. V is TRBV5-1 and J is TRBJ1-4; D is unresolved. V lost 1 base and J lost 6, with 13 bases in between. CDR1 and CDR2 (germline): SGHRS, YFSETQ. The CDR3 loop spans 15 amino acids. The CDR3 reads CASSLRRGVDEKLFF. For the CDR3, the DNA is TGCGCCAGCAGCTTGAGACGAGGTGTGGATGAAAAACTGTTTTTT.

The rearrangement links TRBV27 to TRBJ2-7; unclear D gene. Germline-derived CDR1 and CDR2 are MNHEY and SMNVEV (reference sequence). There are 13 residues in the CDR3. Deletions cut 5 bases from V and 3 bases from J, with 11 bases between. The CDR3 DNA reads as TGTGCCAGCAGTCCCTCGGACGGCTACGAGCAGTACTTC. It yields the protein CASSPSDGYEQYF.

The DNA of the CDR3 is TGTGCCAGCAGTTCCACGCTTGGAACTGAAGCTTTCTTT. Translated, it gives CASSSTLGTEAFF. The genes are TRBV27 and TRBJ1-1; D unresolved. This CDR3 comprises 13 residues. From germline, CDR1 is MNHEY and CDR2 SMNVEV (reference sequence). V lost 4 bases and J lost 5, with 11 bases in between.

This chain connects TRBV6-1 to TRBJ1-5; D call uncertain. Germline CDR1 reads MNHNS; CDR2 reads SASEGT. The CDR3 runs 13 residues. Trimming took off 2 bases at V and 5 bases at J, with 7 bases between the two ends. CDR3 coding DNA: TGTGCCAGCAGTGAAATGCGGGATCAGCCCCAGCATTTT. Translation gives CASSEMRDQPQHF.

The chain couples TRBV19 to TRBJ1-4; the match to TRBD1 covers 7 bases. The V segment lost 4 bases and the J segment 0 bases; nucleotides outside the gene matches: 2. The germline V gene has CDR1 LNHDA and CDR2 SQIVND (reference sequence). The CDR3 has 15 residues. CDR3 coding DNA: TGTGCCAGTAGTACAGGGACAGCAACTAATGAAAAACTGTTTTTT. It translates to CASSTGTATNEKLFF.

The chain carries TRBV4-1 and TRBJ2-1; 11 bases map to TRBD2. V gave up 2 bases and J gave up 0 bases; unmatched junction bases: 12. CDR1 and CDR2 (germline): MGHRA, YSYEKL. This CDR3 has 20 residues. CDR3: CASSQLAGGRGGSSYNEQFF. CDR3 coding DNA: TGCGCCAGCAGCCAACTAGCGGGAGGACGAGGTGGGAGCTCCTACAATGAGCAGTTCTTC.

This clone was seen just once. V gene TRBV2 combines with J gene TRBJ1-5, with D possibly TRBD1 on 5 matching bases. CDR3 length: 14 residues. Per germline, CDR1 SNHLY and CDR2 FYNNEI. Deletions cut 6 bases from V and 1 base from J, with 10 bases between. CDR3 sequence: CASSGDGSNQPQHF. In DNA, the CDR3 is TGTGCCAGCAGCGGGGACGGCAGCAATCAGCCCCAGCATTTT.

The chain combines TRBV28 with TRBJ2-1; 9 bases are shared with TRBD2. The germline gives CDR1 MDHEN, CDR2 SYDVKM. The CDR3 is 14 residues long. J lost 7 bases, V lost 11 bases, and 12 bases had no gene match. CDR3: CASWGSGRRNEQFF. The CDR3, as DNA: TGTGCCTCCTGGGGTAGCGGGAGAAGGAATGAGCAGTTCTTC.

The V call is TRBV11-2, the J call TRBJ2-2, with 9 bases identical to TRBD1. The length of the CDR3 is 14 residues. Trimming cost V 6 bases and J 6 bases; bases outside gene matches: 5. Germline V gives CDR1 SGHAT, CDR2 FQNNGV. The DNA of the CDR3 is TGTGCCAGCAGAACCGGGACAGGGTCCGGGGAGCTGTTTTTT. Protein: CASRTGTGSGELFF.

A single count supports this clone. The chain joins TRBV19 to TRBJ2-7; the D gene could be TRBD1 or TRBD2 (5 bases each). Germline assignment: CDR1 LNHDA and CDR2 SQIVND (reference sequence). This CDR3 is 16 amino acids long. V lost 2 bases and J lost 2, with 16 bases in between. DNA of the CDR3: TGTGCCAGTAGTATAACGGGGACGACAGAAACCTACGAGCAGTACTTC. Translating it yields CASSITGTTETYEQYF.

This chain uses TRBV5-4 with TRBJ1-4; perhaps TRBD1 as D (5 bases). V was trimmed by 0 bases and J by 7 bases, leaving 13 bases between them. Germline loops: CDR1 SGHNT, CDR2 YYREEE (reference sequence). The CDR3 is made up of 15 amino acids. The CDR3 sequence: CASSLAGSRGEKLFF. CDR3 nucleotides: TGTGCCAGCAGCTTGGCAGGGAGTAGGGGTGAAAAACTGTTTTTT.

The table lists this clone with a count of one. The chain has TRBV7-8 and TRBJ1-3, with a possible D match to TRBD1 (5 bases). This CDR3 comprises 14 residues. Germline loops: CDR1 SGHVS, CDR2 FQNEAQ. Trimming shortened V by 1 base and J by 2 bases, and 6 bases separated the two germline ends. CDR3 sequence: CASSLGGAGNTIYF. CDR3 nucleotides: TGTGCCAGCAGCTTAGGAGGGGCTGGAAACACCATATATTTT.

This clone was found once. The gene calls are TRBV28 and TRBJ2-3; 7 positions agree with TRBD1. The CDR3 runs 15 residues. Trimming at V came to 3 bases and at J to 10 bases, leaving 13 bases not matched to a gene. Per the germline V gene, CDR1 is MDHEN and CDR2 is SYDVKM. The CDR3 DNA follows: TGTGCCAGCAGTTTCCCTCTTCCCAGGGGGATGGCGCAGTATTTT. It is translated as CASSFPLPRGMAQYF.

The CDR3, as DNA: TGTGCCAGCAGTTTGTCAGGGGACTTCTATGGCTACACCTTC. Residues: CASSLSGDFYGYTF. The V gene is TRBV27, the J gene TRBJ1-2, with D perhaps TRBD1 (6 bases). The CDR3 sequence is 14 residues long. Germline CDR1 and CDR2: MNHEY and SMNVEV (reference sequence). V was clipped by 3 bases and J by 4 bases, with 12 bases between them.

This chain uses TRBV30 with TRBJ2-7; D unresolved. Germline values: CDR1 GTSNPN, CDR2 SVGIG (reference sequence). This CDR3 comprises 15 residues. V was trimmed by 2 bases and J by 2 bases, leaving 16 bases between them. CDR3: CAWSRRLRSPYEQYF. CDR3 bases: TGTGCCTGGAGTCGCAGGTTACGAAGCCCCTACGAGCAGTACTTC.

The chain has TRBV6-6 and TRBJ2-1; no firm D call. The V gene's germline CDR1 is MNHNY and CDR2 SVGAGI (reference sequence). The CDR3 runs to 11 residues. V gave up 7 bases and J gave up 9 bases, with 10 bases separating them. This CDR3 reads CASTAVGEQFF. The DNA of the CDR3 is TGTGCCAGCACCGCGGTCGGTGAGCAGTTCTTC.

The V gene is TRBV7-3, the J gene TRBJ2-3; 7 positions agree with TRBD2. Losses at the gene ends were 5 bases for V and 5 bases for J; bases not matched to a gene: 7. The germline gives CDR1 SGHTA, CDR2 FQGTGA. The CDR3 is made up of 14 amino acids. This chain's CDR3 is CASSPRTSRDTQYF. In nucleotides, the CDR3 is TGTGCCAGCAGCCCTCGGACTAGTAGAGATACGCAGTATTTT.

The chain has TRBV28 and TRBJ1-1; D is possibly TRBD1 (5 bases). The CDR3 has 16 residues. Looked up from germline, CDR1 is MDHEN and CDR2 is SYDVKM. V was cut by 5 bases and J by 10 bases, with 26 bases left in between. The CDR3 region is CASSQLATIRVCAAFF. CDR3 nucleotide sequence: TGTGCCAGCAGTCAACTAGCGACAATCAGGGTTTGTGCAGCTTTCTTT.

The V call is TRBV19, the J call TRBJ1-2, with 8 bases aligning to TRBD1. V lost 9 bases and J lost 4; bases outside the gene matches: 19. This CDR3 is built from 17 residues. Germline lookup yields CDR1 LNHDA and CDR2 SQIVND (reference sequence). The chain's CDR3 is CASRTRDRGKLPYGYTF. In nucleotides, the CDR3 is TGTGCCAGCCGAACGCGCGACAGGGGCAAACTTCCCTATGGCTACACCTTC.